Shown below are 8 T cell receptor beta chains from a single sample sequenced in a study of shared clonotypes between healthy human individuals (dated by TCRdb to between 2020 and 2021). Library preparation used the immunoSEQ multiplex PCR assay. This immuneACCESS table, as held by TCRdb, lists in-frame sequences with V and J called but not all clones. Of the missing ones, under half trace to an unresolved V gene in checked studies; the others have no known cause. The sample table records some 2,500,000 clones; approximately 94% of these occur just once. 0.36% of the sample goes to the ten largest clones. Input material: naive CD4+ T cells from PBMCs. Interpreted using the paper, the cell subset or site label stands for: CD45RA+ positively selected. The receptors shown here come from a man aged 18 to 30 in good health. Some clones in this sample may be carry-over from other donors' samples.

The CDR3 sequence: CASSSTGGGGNTIYF. The CDR3 nucleotides read TGTGCCAGCAGCTCTACAGGGGGTGGTGGAAACACCATATATTTT. V and J are TRBV5-4 and TRBJ1-3; 8 bases are a match to TRBD1. This CDR3 region has 15 residues. The germline V gene encodes CDR1 SGHNT and CDR2 YYREEE (reference sequence). Losses at the gene ends were 3 bases for V and 3 bases for J; bases not matched to a gene: 5.

V usage is TRBV27 and J usage is TRBJ2-1, with D uncertain. Germline-derived CDR1 and CDR2 are MNHEY and SMNVEV (reference sequence). Trimming removed 0 bases from V and 2 bases from J, with 8 bases in between. The CDR3 runs to 15 residues. Here the CDR3 reads CASSLSWQTYNEQFF. In DNA, the CDR3 is TGTGCCAGCAGTTTATCGTGGCAGACCTACAATGAGCAGTTCTTC.

This clone was counted a single time. For the CDR3, the DNA is TGTGCCAGCAGTTTAAGTTCAAGCGTGGATACGCAGTATTTT. As protein: CASSLSSSVDTQYF. J is TRBJ2-3 and V is TRBV28; D gene ambiguous. V was trimmed by 2 bases and J by 6 bases, leaving 12 bases between them. Germline assignment: CDR1 MDHEN and CDR2 SYDVKM. CDR3 size: 14 residues.

CDR3 region: CATNPGTGSGYEQYF. CDR3 bases: TGTGCCACCAACCCGGGAACGGGGTCTGGCTACGAGCAGTACTTC. The rearrangement uses TRBV6-1 and TRBJ2-7, with a possible D match to TRBD2 (5 bases). The CDR3 has 15 amino acids. CDR1 is MNHNS and CDR2 is SASEGT in the germline V gene. Trimming removed 10 bases from V and 3 bases from J, with 22 bases in between.

The rearrangement joins TRBV25-1 to TRBJ2-7, with D maybe TRBD1 (5 bases). The CDR3 is 14 residues long. The V gene lost 5 bases and the J gene lost 4 bases, with 15 bases spanning the gap. Germline lookup yields CDR1 MGHDK and CDR2 SYGVNS. CDR3 bases: TGTGCCAGCAGTCCAACCCGACAGTCTTACGAGCAGTACTTC. Translating it yields CASSPTRQSYEQYF.

The chain combines TRBV20-1 with TRBJ1-1, with TRBD1 matching over 7 bases. CDR1 and CDR2 from the germline V gene are DFQATT and SNEGSKA (reference sequence). Unmatched junction bases numbered 4, after V lost 4 bases and J lost 8 bases. This CDR3 contains 11 residues. CDR3 nucleotides: TGCAGTGCTACACGGGGACAGGAAGCTTTCTTT. Translated: CSATRGQEAFF.

On this clone: Other DNA sequences in this specimen translate into the identical CDR3. This chain uses TRBV29-1 with TRBJ2-7, with 8 nucleotides matching TRBD1. The J segment lost 4 bases and the V segment lost 7 bases, leaving 9 bases of the junction unmatched. Germline-derived CDR1 and CDR2 are SQVTM and ANQGSEA. The CDR3 extends over 13 amino acids. The CDR3 coding sequence is TGCAGCGCCAGGGGGCTAGCTGGGTACGAGCAGTACTTC. This codes for CSARGLAGYEQYF.

This clone appeared once. The chain uses TRBV7-2 and TRBJ2-3, with 7 positions matching TRBD2. The CDR3 runs 15 residues. Germline V CDR1 and CDR2: SGHTA, FQGNSA. V gave up 6 bases and J gave up 2 bases; unmatched junction bases: 8. CDR3 DNA sequence: TGTGCCAGCAGTTTTCCGGGACTATACACAGATACGCAGTATTTT. Its translation: CASSFPGLYTDTQYF.